The T cell receptor (beta chain) described here comes from a study of CD8+CD57+ T cells in acquired aplastic anemia. TCR beta VDJ and CDR3 profiling used genomic DNA as template. MiXCR was run by TCRdb on the reads, yielding one entry per CDR3 protein. The sample shows approximately 470,000 distinct CDR3 sequences, less than 35% of them seen only once. CD8+CD57+ cell expansion, shown by flow cytometry, had occurred in the patients selected for sequencing. Severe acquired aplastic anemia was the diagnosis recorded for all patients. Sequencing was done on a sample of sorted CD4+, CD8+, or CD8+CD57+ T cells (not recorded which) from PBMCs. This TCR derives from a human donor with aplastic anemia.

This CDR3 is CASGGGRGNTEAFF. In DNA form, the CDR3 reads TGTGCCAGCGGAGGGGGCAGGGGGAACACTGAAGCTTTCTTT. The rearrangement links TRBV2 to TRBJ1-1; 7 bases are a match to TRBD1. The trim removed 8 bases at V and 1 base at J, leaving 7 bases unmatched. Germline CDR1 SNHLY, CDR2 FYNNEI. The CDR3 consists of 14 residues. Together with reference TRBV2 and TRBJ1-1, the CDR3 gives the full variable domain: EPEVTQTPSHQVTQMGQEVILRCVPISNHLYFYWYRQILGQKVEFLVSFYNNEISEKSEIFDDQFSVERPDGSNFTLKIRSTKLEDSAMYFCASGGGRGNTEAFFGQGTRLTVV.